These 3 T cell receptor beta chains came from one sample sequenced in a study of cytomegalovirus exposure and HLA in healthy donors. Researchers ran the PCR with 60 Vbeta and 13 Jbeta primers. Profiling relied on immunoSEQ multiplex PCR, and the TCRdb table lists in-frame clones only, not all of them. The table records 100,000 or so clones, about 80% of them present only once. Sequenced material: PBMCs. Receptors were obtained from a female donor in good health and CMV-seropositive.

The chain uses TRBV5-4 and TRBJ2-2, with a possible D match to TRBD2 (6 bases). The CDR3 totals 13 residues. Germline lookup yields CDR1 SGHNT and CDR2 YYREEE (reference sequence). V was trimmed by 6 bases and J by 3 bases, leaving 9 bases between them. The CDR3 DNA sequence: TGTGCCAGCAACGGGGAGGACACCGGGGAGCTGTTTTTT. It is translated as CASNGEDTGELFF.

The chain has TRBV7-2 and TRBJ2-7; 7 bases fit TRBD1. CDR1 is SGHTA and CDR2 is FQGNSA in the germline V gene. The V segment lost 3 bases and the J segment 1 base; nucleotides outside the gene matches: 3. This CDR3 spans 14 amino acids. This CDR3 reads CASSFNRGSYEQYF. CDR3 nucleotides: TGTGCCAGCAGCTTCAACAGGGGATCCTACGAGCAGTACTTC.

This chain connects TRBV30 to TRBJ2-1; 12 nucleotides align to TRBD2. After removal of 5 bases from V and 11 bases from J, the junction contained 10 bases not matched to a gene. The CDR3 consists of 14 residues. Germline V gives CDR1 GTSNPN, CDR2 SVGIG (reference sequence). CDR3 amino acids: CAWAETSGGTKQFF. CDR3 sequence (DNA): TGTGCCTGGGCGGAGACTAGCGGGGGCACTAAGCAGTTCTTC.